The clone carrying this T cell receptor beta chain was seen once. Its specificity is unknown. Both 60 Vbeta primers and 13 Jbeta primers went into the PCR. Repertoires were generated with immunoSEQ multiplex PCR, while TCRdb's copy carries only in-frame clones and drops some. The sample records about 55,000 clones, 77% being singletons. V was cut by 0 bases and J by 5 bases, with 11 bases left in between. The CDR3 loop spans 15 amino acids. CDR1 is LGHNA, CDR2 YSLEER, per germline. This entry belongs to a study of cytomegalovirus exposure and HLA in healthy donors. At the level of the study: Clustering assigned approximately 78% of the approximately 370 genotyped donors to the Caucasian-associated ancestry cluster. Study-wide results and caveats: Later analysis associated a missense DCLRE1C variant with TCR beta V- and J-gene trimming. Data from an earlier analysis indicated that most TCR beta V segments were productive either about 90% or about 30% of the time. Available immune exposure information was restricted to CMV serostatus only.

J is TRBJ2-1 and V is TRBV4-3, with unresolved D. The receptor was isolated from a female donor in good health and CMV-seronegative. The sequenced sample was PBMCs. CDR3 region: CASSQDPRQDNEQFF. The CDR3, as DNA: TGCGCCAGCAGCCAAGATCCACGGCAGGACAATGAGCAGTTCTTC.